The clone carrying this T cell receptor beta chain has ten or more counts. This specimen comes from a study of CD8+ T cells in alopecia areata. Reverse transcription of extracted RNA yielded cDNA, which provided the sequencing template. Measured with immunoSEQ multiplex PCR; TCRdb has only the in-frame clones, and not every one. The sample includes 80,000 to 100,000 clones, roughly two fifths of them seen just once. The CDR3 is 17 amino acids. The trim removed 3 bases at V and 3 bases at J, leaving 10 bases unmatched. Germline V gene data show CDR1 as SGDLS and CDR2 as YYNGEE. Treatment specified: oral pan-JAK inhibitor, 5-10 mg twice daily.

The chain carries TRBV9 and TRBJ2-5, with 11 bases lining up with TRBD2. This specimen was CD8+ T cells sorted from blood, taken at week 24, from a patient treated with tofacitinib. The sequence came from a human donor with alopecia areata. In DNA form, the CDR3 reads TGTGCCAGCAGCGACCGCCCTATACTAGCGGGAGAAGAGACCCAGTACTTC. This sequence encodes CASSDRPILAGEETQYF.